These T cell receptor beta chains were read from a single sample in a study of beta chain features in type 1 diabetes. Produced via immunoSEQ multiplex PCR; TCRdb's table is partial and in-frame only. This table has approximately 170,000 clones, approximately 8% appearing once. The sample consisted of central memory CD4+ T cells from blood. These receptors were taken from a middle-aged woman with type 1 diabetes. Each CDR3 is given with its conserved first and last residue. Fields, in order: V gene, J gene, CDR3 protein.

v_gene: TRBV10-3
j_gene: TRBJ2-7
CDR3aa: CAISESPGRFQSSYEQYF

v_gene: TRBV9
j_gene: TRBJ1-2
CDR3aa: CASSVAAGAGYTF

v_gene: TRBV7-2
j_gene: TRBJ1-2
CDR3aa: CASSPSAGQTYTF

v_gene: TRBV7-3
j_gene: TRBJ2-7
CDR3aa: CASSYGQGREQYF

v_gene: TRBV19
j_gene: TRBJ1-2
CDR3aa: CASSSLSGYYGYTF

v_gene: TRBV28
j_gene: TRBJ2-7
CDR3aa: CASSPGGTGIGEQYF

v_gene: TRBV28
j_gene: TRBJ1-2
CDR3aa: CASSPGTGDGYTF

v_gene: TRBV28
j_gene: TRBJ2-5
CDR3aa: CASSGGARETQYF

v_gene: TRBV9
j_gene: TRBJ2-6
CDR3aa: CASQRGGAGANVLTF

v_gene: TRBV19
j_gene: TRBJ1-1
CDR3aa: CATEDRTTEAFF

v_gene: TRBV7-2
j_gene: TRBJ2-7
CDR3aa: CASSSDYESEQYF

v_gene: TRBV28
j_gene: TRBJ2-7
CDR3aa: CASSSSGTYLAYEQYF

v_gene: TRBV11-2
j_gene: TRBJ2-3
CDR3aa: CASSRTGTATDTQYF

v_gene: TRBV11-1
j_gene: TRBJ2-7
CDR3aa: CASSSDYEQYF

v_gene: TRBV10-3
j_gene: TRBJ1-1
CDR3aa: CAISEGNRENTEAFF

v_gene: TRBV15
j_gene: TRBJ1-3
CDR3aa: CATSSSRGSGNTIYF

v_gene: TRBV29-1
j_gene: TRBJ2-2
CDR3aa: CSVSRQLNTGELFF

v_gene: TRBV7-9
j_gene: TRBJ2-2
CDR3aa: CASSHIGAKTGELFF

v_gene: TRBV13
j_gene: TRBJ1-5
CDR3aa: CASSRGNNQPQHF

v_gene: TRBV19
j_gene: TRBJ2-5
CDR3aa: CASSSGGGFRAETQYF

v_gene: TRBV5-1
j_gene: TRBJ2-7
CDR3aa: CASSRLALAGDEQYF

v_gene: TRBV6-5
j_gene: TRBJ2-1
CDR3aa: CASGDMVAGAVEQFF

v_gene: TRBV2
j_gene: TRBJ2-7
CDR3aa: CASLVSGEQYF

v_gene: TRBV4-3
j_gene: TRBJ2-6
CDR3aa: CASSQNRGGGANVLTF

v_gene: TRBV9
j_gene: TRBJ2-1
CDR3aa: CASSVDLGGVGNEQFF

v_gene: TRBV29-1
j_gene: TRBJ2-2
CDR3aa: CSAHGLAGGTGELFF

v_gene: TRBV15
j_gene: TRBJ2-7
CDR3aa: CATSRDAGTSGGAYEQYF

v_gene: TRBV7-2
j_gene: TRBJ2-7
CDR3aa: CASSLTGQGVEQYF

v_gene: TRBV5-6
j_gene: TRBJ1-5
CDR3aa: CASSRGDRGQPQHF

v_gene: TRBV11-3
j_gene: TRBJ2-1
CDR3aa: CASSSRNEQFF

v_gene: TRBV6-5
j_gene: TRBJ1-1
CDR3aa: CASSRGLMNTEAFF

v_gene: TRBV5-1
j_gene: TRBJ2-2
CDR3aa: CASSSTLAGGLRDTGELFF

v_gene: TRBV29-1
j_gene: TRBJ2-7
CDR3aa: CSVERQGGYEQYF

v_gene: TRBV7-9
j_gene: TRBJ1-4
CDR3aa: CASSPGGEKLFF

v_gene: TRBV5-1
j_gene: TRBJ2-1
CDR3aa: CASSSTSGDHNEQFF

v_gene: TRBV13
j_gene: TRBJ2-6
CDR3aa: CASSLRAAGANVLTF

v_gene: TRBV10-3
j_gene: TRBJ2-2
CDR3aa: CAISESMPGDTGELFF

v_gene: TRBV23-1
j_gene: TRBJ1-5
CDR3aa: CASSQFVGEGNQPQHF

v_gene: TRBV28
j_gene: TRBJ2-7
CDR3aa: CASSAGQGFYEQYF

v_gene: TRBV28
j_gene: TRBJ1-2
CDR3aa: CASSLGLSYGYTF

v_gene: TRBV6-6
j_gene: TRBJ2-5
CDR3aa: CASSYSWGGETQYF

v_gene: TRBV7-2
j_gene: TRBJ1-2
CDR3aa: CASSPLTGNYGYTF

v_gene: TRBV18
j_gene: TRBJ1-2
CDR3aa: CASSPGQGKVGYTF

v_gene: TRBV7-9
j_gene: TRBJ2-4
CDR3aa: CASSRQGGKNIQYF

v_gene: TRBV27
j_gene: TRBJ1-5
CDR3aa: CASTTGRNQPQHF

v_gene: TRBV29-1
j_gene: TRBJ1-2
CDR3aa: CSVEGEVTYGYTF

v_gene: TRBV30
j_gene: TRBJ2-6
CDR3aa: CATGRFGNGANVLTF

v_gene: TRBV9
j_gene: TRBJ2-1
CDR3aa: CASSVGLAGLYNEQFF

v_gene: TRBV4-1
j_gene: TRBJ2-4
CDR3aa: CASSQEPGVDIQYF

v_gene: TRBV19
j_gene: TRBJ2-1
CDR3aa: CASSISVTGGNEQFF

v_gene: TRBV4-3
j_gene: TRBJ1-3
CDR3aa: CASSLDRGSGNTIYF

v_gene: TRBV14
j_gene: TRBJ1-1
CDR3aa: CASSQRLQGASSNTEAFF

v_gene: TRBV2
j_gene: TRBJ1-2
CDR3aa: CASSDGREIGYTF

v_gene: TRBV28
j_gene: TRBJ2-7
CDR3aa: CASSRIVGQGTSYEQYF